This T cell receptor (beta chain) comes out of a study of cytomegalovirus exposure and HLA in healthy donors. Though probably carrying unrecorded immune exposures, donors were nominally healthy at sampling. This clone was found once. Its antigen is currently unknown. Other DNA sequences in this sample translate to the same CDR3. Primers: 60 Vbeta forward and 13 Jbeta reverse. Per the original methods: Some 9.9 million shared chains were among some 80 million unique TCR beta chains counted in a later analysis. Measured with immunoSEQ multiplex PCR; TCRdb has only the in-frame clones, and not every one. For V, J and clone size, that table is used; D and trimming come from the DNA. The sample contains about 130,000 clones, 70% to 85% of which appear only once. General study points: Later analysis demonstrated an association between a missense DCLRE1C variant and TCR beta V- and J-gene trimming. In vitro assays verified that three CMV-associated chains recognized CMV antigens specifically.

The sequenced sample was PBMCs. The origin of this receptor is a boy aged 2-9 years in good health and CMV-seronegative.

CDR3 sequence reads: CASSQLGYNEQFF. The CDR3 DNA sequence: TGTGCCAGCAGCCAACTAGGATACAATGAGCAGTTCTTC. The chain recombines TRBV4-2 with TRBJ2-1; D gene uncertain. V shed 2 bases and J shed 4 bases, with 6 bases lying between them. Germline CDR1 LGHNA, CDR2 YNFKEQ. The CDR3 sequence is 13 residues long.